The clone carrying this T cell receptor beta chain was recorded at least ten times. The antigen remains unidentified. The source of the sample is a study of read filtering for tumor transcriptome and immune sequencing. Whole-study context: The cohort had over 16 men and around 15 women aged about 47 to 80, mean around 63 years.

This library used roughly 430 ng RNA and molecular barcoded adaptors spanning alpha/delta and beta/gamma chains. One entry per CDR3 protein, called by TCRdb with MiXCR from the reads. The sample has 120,000 or so distinct CDR3 sequences; approximately 12% are singletons. Study-wide findings and caveats: Sorted CD138-negative bone marrow cells were not purified T cells.

The J segment lost 1 base and the V segment lost 0 bases, leaving 7 bases of the junction unmatched. The CDR3 is 17 residues long. Germline assignment: CDR1 DFQATT and CDR2 SNEGSKA (reference sequence). The V and J genes are TRBV20-1 and TRBJ2-4; 9 nucleotides agree with TRBD2. The TCR comes from a donor at least 40 years old with multiple myeloma. Sequencing input: a population of CD138-negative cells sorted from bone marrow. The CDR3 loop is CSARDLLAGEAKNIQYF. The CDR3 DNA follows: TGCAGTGCTAGAGATCTTTTAGCGGGAGAGGCCAAAAACATTCAGTACTTC.